The text below deals with one T cell receptor (beta chain). Its antigen is unknown. This entry comes from a study of beta chain features in type 1 diabetes. The ends were cut back, 4 bases at V and 1 base at J, with 10 bases in the middle. The CDR3 is 14 residues long. The germline V gene has CDR1 SEHNR and CDR2 FQNEAQ (reference sequence). Study-level points and caveats: Moderate but significant shortening of TCRB CDR3s was recorded in all four CD4+ subsets from Type 1 diabetes patients.

Since all of the isolated RNA was reverse transcribed, expressed TCRB transcripts were what got sequenced. For naive, central memory and regulatory T cell samples, reads averaged roughly 3.7 million. Libraries were prepared by immunoSEQ multiplex PCR; TCRdb keeps only in-frame clonotypes and omits some of them. The sample shows approximately 130,000 clones, 15% to 20% of them seen only once. Sequencing was performed on central memory CD4+ T cells from blood. The sequence came from a man aged 18 to 35 with type 1 diabetes. The chain links TRBV7-9 to TRBJ1-1; no clear D gene. The CDR3 reads CASSYWTGNTEAFF. In DNA, the CDR3 is TGTGCCAGCAGCTATTGGACGGGGAACACTGAAGCTTTCTTT.